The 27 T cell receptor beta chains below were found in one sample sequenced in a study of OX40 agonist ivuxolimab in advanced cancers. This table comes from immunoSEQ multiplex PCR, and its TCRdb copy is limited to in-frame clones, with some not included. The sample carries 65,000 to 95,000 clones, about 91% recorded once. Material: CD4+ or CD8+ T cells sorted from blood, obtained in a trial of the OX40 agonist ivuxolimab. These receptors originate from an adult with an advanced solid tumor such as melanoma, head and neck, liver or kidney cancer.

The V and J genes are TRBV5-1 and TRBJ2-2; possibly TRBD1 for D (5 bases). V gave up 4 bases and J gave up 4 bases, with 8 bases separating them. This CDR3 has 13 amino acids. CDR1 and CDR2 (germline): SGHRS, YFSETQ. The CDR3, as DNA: TGCGCCAGCAGCCAGGACACCACCGGGGAGCTGTTTTTT. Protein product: CASSQDTTGELFF.

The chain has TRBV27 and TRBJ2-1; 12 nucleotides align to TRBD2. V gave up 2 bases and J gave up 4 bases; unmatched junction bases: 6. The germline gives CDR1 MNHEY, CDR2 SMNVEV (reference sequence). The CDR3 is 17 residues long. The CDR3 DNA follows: TGTGCCAGCAGTTTACACCGGACTAGCGGGACTTACAATGAGCAGTTCTTC. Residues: CASSLHRTSGTYNEQFF.

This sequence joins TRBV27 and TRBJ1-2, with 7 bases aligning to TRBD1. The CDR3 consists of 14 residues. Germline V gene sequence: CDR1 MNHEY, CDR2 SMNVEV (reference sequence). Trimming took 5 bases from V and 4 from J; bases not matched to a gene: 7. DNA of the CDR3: TGTGCCAGCAGTCGAGAAGGGGGCGCCTATGGCTACACCTTC. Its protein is CASSREGGAYGYTF.

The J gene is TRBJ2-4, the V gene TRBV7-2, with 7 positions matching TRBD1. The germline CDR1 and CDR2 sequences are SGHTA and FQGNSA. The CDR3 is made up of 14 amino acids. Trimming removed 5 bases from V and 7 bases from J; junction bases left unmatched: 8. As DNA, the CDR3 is TGTGCCAGCAGCCAGAACAGGGGAGTCAACATTCAGTACTTC. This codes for CASSQNRGVNIQYF.

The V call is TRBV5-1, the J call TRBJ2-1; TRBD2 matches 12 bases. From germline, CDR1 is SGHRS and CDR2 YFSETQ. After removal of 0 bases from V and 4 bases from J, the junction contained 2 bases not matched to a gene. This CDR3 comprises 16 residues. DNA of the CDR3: TGCGCCAGCAGCTTGGGGCTAGCGGGAGGGTACAATGAGCAGTTCTTC. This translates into CASSLGLAGGYNEQFF.

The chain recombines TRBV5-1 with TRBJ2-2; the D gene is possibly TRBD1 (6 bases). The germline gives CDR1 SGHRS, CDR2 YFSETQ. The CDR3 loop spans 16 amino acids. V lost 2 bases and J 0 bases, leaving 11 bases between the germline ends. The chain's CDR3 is CASSLGGAPNTGELFF. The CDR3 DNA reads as TGCGCCAGCAGCTTAGGGGGAGCCCCGAACACCGGGGAGCTGTTTTTT.

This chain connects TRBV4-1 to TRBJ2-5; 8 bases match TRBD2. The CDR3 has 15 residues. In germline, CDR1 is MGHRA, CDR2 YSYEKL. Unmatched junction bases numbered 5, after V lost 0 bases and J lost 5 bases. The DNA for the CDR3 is TGCGCCAGCAGCCAAGATCGGGGGACTAGGGAGACCCAGTACTTC. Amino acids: CASSQDRGTRETQYF.

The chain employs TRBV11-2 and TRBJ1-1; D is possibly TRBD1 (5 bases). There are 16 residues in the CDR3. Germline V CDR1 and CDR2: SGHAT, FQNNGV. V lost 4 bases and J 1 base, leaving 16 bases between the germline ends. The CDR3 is CASSSHYRSGNTEAFF. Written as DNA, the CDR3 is TGTGCCAGCAGCTCACATTACAGGTCTGGGAACACTGAAGCTTTCTTT.

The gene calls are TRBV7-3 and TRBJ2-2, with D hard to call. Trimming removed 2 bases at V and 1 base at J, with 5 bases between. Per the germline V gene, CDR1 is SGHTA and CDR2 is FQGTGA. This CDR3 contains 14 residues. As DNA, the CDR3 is TGTGCCAGCAGCTTAGGTGGGAACACCGGGGAGCTGTTTTTT. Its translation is CASSLGGNTGELFF.

The CDR3 protein is CASSPGRTDTQYF. CDR3 sequence (DNA): TGTGCCAGCAGCCCCGGCAGAACAGATACGCAGTATTTT. The chain employs TRBV4-2 and TRBJ2-3; D gene unclear. Between the trimmed V and J ends, which lost 4 bases and 3 bases, there was a span of 8 bases. Germline V gene sequence: CDR1 LGHNA, CDR2 YNFKEQ. This CDR3 is 13 amino acids long.

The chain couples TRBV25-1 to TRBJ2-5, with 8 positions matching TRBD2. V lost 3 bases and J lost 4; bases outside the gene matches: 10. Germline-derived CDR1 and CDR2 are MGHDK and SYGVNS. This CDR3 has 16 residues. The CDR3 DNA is TGTGCCAGCAGTGAGAATCCGGGACTAGGCCTAGAGACCCAGTACTTC. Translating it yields CASSENPGLGLETQYF.

CDR3 in DNA: TGTGCCAGCAGCCTCTCAGGGACAGGAAGCGTCTATGGCTACACCTTC. This gives the protein CASSLSGTGSVYGYTF. The chain links TRBV28 to TRBJ1-2; 8 bases fit TRBD1. CDR3 size: 16 residues. Germline loops: CDR1 MDHEN, CDR2 SYDVKM. V trimming: 6 bases; J trimming: 4 bases; junction bases outside the gene matches: 13.

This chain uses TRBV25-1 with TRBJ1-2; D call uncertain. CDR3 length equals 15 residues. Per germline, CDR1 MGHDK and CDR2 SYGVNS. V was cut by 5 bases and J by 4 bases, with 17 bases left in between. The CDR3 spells CASSPSGRELYGYTF. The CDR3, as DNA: TGTGCCAGCAGTCCGAGTGGGCGGGAACTCTATGGCTACACCTTC.

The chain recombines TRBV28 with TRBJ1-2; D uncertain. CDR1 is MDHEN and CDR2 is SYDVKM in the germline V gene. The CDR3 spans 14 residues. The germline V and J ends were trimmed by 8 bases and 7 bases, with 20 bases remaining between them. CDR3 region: CASPMSAGVGGYTF. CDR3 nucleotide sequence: TGTGCCAGCCCCATGTCAGCGGGCGTCGGTGGCTACACCTTC.

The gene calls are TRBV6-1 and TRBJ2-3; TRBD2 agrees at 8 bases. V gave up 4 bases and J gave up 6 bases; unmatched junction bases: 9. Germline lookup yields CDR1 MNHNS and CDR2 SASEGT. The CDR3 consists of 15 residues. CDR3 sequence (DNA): TGTGCCAGCAGTGCGGTTTATAGCGGGAAGGATACGCAGTATTTT. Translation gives CASSAVYSGKDTQYF.

CDR3 nucleotide sequence: TGTGCCAGCAGTGAAGCGCCAGCTAGCGGGAGGAATGAGCAGTTCTTC. Translating gives CASSEAPASGRNEQFF. V and J are TRBV2 and TRBJ2-1; 11 bases line up with TRBD2. Germline V gene sequence: CDR1 SNHLY, CDR2 FYNNEI. This CDR3 is 16 amino acids long. The ends lost 0 bases at V and 7 bases at J; junction bases unmatched: 5.

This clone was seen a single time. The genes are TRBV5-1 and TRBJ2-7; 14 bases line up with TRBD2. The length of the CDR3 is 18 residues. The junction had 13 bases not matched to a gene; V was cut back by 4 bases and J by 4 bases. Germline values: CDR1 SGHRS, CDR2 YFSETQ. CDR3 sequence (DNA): TGCGCCAGCAGCCTCGAAGGGACTAGCGGGAGTAGGGGGTACGAGCAGTACTTC. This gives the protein CASSLEGTSGSRGYEQYF.

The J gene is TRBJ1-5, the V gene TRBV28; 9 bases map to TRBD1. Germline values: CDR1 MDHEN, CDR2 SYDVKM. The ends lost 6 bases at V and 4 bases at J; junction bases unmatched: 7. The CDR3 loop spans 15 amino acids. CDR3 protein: CASSLGQGWNQPQHF. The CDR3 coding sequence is TGTGCCAGCAGCCTCGGACAGGGGTGGAATCAGCCCCAGCATTTT.

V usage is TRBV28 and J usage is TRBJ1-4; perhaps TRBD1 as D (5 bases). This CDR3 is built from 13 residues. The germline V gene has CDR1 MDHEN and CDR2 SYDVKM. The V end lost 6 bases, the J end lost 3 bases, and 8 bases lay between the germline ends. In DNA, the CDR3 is TGTGCCAGCAGGGGGGAAGCTAATGAAAAACTGTTTTTT. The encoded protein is CASRGEANEKLFF.

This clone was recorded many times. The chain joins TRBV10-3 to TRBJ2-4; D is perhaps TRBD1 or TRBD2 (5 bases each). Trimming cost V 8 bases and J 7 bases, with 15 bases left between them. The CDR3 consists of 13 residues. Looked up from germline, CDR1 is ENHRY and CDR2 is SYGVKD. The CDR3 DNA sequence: TGTGCCATCGGGGGATCCGACGCGAACATTCAGTACTTC. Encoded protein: CAIGGSDANIQYF.

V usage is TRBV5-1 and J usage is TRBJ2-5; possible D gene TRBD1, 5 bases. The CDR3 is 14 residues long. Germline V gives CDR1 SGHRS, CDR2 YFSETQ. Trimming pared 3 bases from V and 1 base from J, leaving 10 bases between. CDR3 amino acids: CASSYQGIQETQYF. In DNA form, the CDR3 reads TGCGCCAGCAGCTACCAGGGTATCCAAGAGACCCAGTACTTC.

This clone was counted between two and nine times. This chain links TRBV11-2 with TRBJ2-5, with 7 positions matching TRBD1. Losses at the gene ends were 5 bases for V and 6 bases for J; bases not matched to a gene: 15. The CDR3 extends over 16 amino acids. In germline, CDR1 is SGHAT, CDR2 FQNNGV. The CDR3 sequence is CASSVGTVKAGKTQYF. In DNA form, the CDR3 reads TGTGCCAGCAGCGTCGGGACAGTAAAAGCCGGGAAGACCCAGTACTTC.

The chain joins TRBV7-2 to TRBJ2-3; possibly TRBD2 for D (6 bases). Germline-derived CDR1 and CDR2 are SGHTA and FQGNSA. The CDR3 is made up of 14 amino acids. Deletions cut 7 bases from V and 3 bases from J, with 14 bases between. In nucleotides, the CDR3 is TGTGCCAGCACCTCGGGGGTCAGGACAGATACGCAGTATTTT. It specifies CASTSGVRTDTQYF.

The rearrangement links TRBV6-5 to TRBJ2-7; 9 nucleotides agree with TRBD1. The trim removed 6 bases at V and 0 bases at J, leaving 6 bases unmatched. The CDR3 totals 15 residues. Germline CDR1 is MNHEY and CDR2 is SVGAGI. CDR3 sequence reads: CASRRGQGSSYEQYF. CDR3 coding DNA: TGTGCCAGCAGGAGAGGACAGGGGAGCTCCTACGAGCAGTACTTC.

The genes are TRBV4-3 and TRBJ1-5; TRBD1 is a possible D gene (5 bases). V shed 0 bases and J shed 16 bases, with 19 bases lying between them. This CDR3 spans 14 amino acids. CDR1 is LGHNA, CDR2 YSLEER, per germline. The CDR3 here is CASSQDLGVESRHF. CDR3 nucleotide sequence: TGCGCCAGCAGCCAAGATTTGGGGGTGGAGTCAAGACATTTT.

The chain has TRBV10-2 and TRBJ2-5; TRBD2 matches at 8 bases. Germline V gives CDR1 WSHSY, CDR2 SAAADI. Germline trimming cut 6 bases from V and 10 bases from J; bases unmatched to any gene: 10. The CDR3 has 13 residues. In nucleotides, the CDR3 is TGCGCCAGCAGAATTCCCGGGGGGGGGAACCAGTACTTC. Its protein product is CASRIPGGGNQYF.

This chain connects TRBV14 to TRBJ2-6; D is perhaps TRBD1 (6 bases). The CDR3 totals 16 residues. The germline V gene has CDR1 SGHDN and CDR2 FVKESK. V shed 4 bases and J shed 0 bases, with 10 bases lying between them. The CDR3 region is CASSPNRVSGANVLTF. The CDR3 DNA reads TGTGCCAGCAGCCCCAACAGGGTCTCTGGGGCCAACGTCCTGACTTTC.